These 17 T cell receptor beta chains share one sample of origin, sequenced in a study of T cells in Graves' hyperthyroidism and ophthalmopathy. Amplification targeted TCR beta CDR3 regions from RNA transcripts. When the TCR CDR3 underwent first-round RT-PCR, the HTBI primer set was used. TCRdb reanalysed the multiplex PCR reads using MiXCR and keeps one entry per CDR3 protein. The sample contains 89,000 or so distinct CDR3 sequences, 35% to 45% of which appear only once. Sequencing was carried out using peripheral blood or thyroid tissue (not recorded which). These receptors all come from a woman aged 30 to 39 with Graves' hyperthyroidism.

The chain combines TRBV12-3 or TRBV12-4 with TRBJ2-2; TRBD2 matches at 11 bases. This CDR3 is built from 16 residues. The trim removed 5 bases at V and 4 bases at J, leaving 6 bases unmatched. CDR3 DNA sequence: TGTGCCAGCAGTCCACTAGCGGGAGCTCGCACCGGGGAGCTGTTTTTT. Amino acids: CASSPLAGARTGELFF.

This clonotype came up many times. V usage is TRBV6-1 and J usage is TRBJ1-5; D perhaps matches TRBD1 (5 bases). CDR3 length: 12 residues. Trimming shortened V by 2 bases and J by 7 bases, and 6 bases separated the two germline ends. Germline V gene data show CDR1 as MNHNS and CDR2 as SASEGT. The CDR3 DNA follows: TGTGCCAGCAGTGAATGGGGCCAGCCCCAGCATTTT. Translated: CASSEWGQPQHF.

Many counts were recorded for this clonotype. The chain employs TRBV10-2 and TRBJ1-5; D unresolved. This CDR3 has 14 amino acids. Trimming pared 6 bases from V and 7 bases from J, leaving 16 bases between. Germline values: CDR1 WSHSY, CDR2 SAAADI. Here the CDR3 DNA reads TGCGCCAGCAGCCCCCCAGGTATGGGGCAGCCCCAGCATTTT. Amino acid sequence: CASSPPGMGQPQHF.

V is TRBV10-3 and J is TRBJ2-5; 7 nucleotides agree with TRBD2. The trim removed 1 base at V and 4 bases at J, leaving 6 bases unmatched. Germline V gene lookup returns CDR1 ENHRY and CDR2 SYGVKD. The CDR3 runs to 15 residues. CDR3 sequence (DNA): TGTGCCATCAGTGAGTTGCGCGGGAGTCGAGAGACCCAGTACTTC. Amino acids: CAISELRGSRETQYF.

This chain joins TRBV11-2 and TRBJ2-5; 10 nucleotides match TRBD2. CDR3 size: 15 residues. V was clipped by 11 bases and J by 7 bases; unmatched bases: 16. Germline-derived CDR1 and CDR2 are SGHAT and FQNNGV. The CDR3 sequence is CACAGVAGGTGTQYF. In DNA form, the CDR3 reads TGTGCCTGCGCGGGAGTAGCGGGAGGAACGGGGACCCAGTACTTC.

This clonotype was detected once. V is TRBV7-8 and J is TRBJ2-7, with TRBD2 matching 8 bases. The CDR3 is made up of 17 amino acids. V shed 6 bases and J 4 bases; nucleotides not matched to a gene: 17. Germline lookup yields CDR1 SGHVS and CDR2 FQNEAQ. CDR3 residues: CASSEGVAGPSPYEQYF. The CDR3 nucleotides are TGTGCCAGCAGTGAGGGGGTAGCGGGACCCAGTCCTTACGAGCAGTACTTC.

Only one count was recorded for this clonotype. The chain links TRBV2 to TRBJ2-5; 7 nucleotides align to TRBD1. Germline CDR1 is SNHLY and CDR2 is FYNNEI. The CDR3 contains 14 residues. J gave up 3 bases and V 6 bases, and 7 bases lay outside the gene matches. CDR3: CASSYSDREETQYF. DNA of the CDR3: TGTGCCAGCAGCTACAGCGACAGGGAAGAGACCCAGTACTTC.

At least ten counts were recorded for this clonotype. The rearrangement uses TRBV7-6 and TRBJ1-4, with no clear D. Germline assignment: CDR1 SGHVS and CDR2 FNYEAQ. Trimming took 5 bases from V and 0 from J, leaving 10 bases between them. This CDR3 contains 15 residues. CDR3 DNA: TGTGCCAGCAGCGGAATTTCCGCAACTAATGAAAAACTGTTTTTT. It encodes CASSGISATNEKLFF.

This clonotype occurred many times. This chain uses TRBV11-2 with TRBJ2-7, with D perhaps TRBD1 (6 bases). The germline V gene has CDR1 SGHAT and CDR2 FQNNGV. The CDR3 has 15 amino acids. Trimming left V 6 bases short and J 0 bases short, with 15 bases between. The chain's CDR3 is CASSRYRAISYEQYF. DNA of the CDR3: TGTGCCAGCAGTCGATACAGGGCGATCTCCTACGAGCAGTACTTC.

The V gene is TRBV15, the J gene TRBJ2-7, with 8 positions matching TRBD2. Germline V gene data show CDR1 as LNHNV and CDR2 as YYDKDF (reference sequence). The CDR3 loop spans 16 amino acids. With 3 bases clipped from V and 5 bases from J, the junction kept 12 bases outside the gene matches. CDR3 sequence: CATSSLAPGGTNEQYF. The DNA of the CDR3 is TGTGCCACCAGCAGCTTGGCCCCGGGGGGGACCAACGAGCAGTACTTC.

The CDR3 region is CASSADRGRNEKLFF. The CDR3 coding sequence is TGTGCCAGCAGCGCGGACAGGGGGCGGAATGAAAAACTGTTTTTT. This rearrangement joins TRBV7-2 to TRBJ1-4; 11 positions match TRBD1. Unmatched junction bases numbered 4, after V lost 5 bases and J lost 5 bases. The germline CDR1 and CDR2 sequences are SGHTA and FQGNSA. The CDR3 totals 15 residues. The variable domain in full, completed from reference TRBV7-2 and TRBJ1-4, reads GAGVSQSPSNKVTEKGKDVELRCDPISGHTALYWYRQSLGQGLEFLIYFQGNSAPDKSGLPSDRFSAERTGGSVSTLTIQRTQQEDSAVYLCASSADRGRNEKLFFGSGTQLSVL.

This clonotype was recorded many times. Written as DNA, the CDR3 is TGTGCCATCAGTGAGTCGATGCTCCGGCGGGATCAGCCCCAGCATTTT. Its translation: CAISESMLRRDQPQHF. The chain is built from TRBV10-3 and TRBJ1-5; unclear D gene. V lost 0 bases, J lost 5 bases, and 14 bases lay in between. CDR1 is ENHRY, CDR2 SYGVKD, per germline. CDR3 length: 16 amino acids.

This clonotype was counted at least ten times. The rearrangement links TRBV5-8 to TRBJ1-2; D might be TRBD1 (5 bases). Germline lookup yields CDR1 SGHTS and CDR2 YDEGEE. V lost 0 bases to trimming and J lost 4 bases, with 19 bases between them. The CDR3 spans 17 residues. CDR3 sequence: CASSLALRATDLYGYTF. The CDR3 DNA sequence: TGTGCCAGCAGCTTGGCTCTCAGGGCCACCGATCTCTATGGCTACACCTTC.

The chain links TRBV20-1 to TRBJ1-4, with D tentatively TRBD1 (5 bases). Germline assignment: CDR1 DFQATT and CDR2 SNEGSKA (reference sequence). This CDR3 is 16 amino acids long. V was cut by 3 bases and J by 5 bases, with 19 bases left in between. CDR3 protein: CSASTGQGFRNEKLFF. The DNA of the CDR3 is TGCAGTGCTAGTACGGGGCAGGGCTTTAGAAATGAAAAACTGTTTTTT.

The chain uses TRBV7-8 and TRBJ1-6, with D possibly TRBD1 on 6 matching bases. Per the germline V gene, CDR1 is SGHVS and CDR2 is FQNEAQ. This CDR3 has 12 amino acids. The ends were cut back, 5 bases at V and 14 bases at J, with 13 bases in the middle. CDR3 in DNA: TGTGCCAGCAGCCAACAGGGAGCCTCCCTCCACTTT. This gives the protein CASSQQGASLHF.

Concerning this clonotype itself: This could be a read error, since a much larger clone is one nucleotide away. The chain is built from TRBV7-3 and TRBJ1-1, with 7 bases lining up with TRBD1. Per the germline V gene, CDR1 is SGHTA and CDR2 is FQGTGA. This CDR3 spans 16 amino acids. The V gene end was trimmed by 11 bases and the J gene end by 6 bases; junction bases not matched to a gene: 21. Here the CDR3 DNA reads TGTGCCTGGGGTCCCGGGACAGAAGAAACACACCCTGAAGCTTTCTTT. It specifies CAWGPGTEETHPEAFF.

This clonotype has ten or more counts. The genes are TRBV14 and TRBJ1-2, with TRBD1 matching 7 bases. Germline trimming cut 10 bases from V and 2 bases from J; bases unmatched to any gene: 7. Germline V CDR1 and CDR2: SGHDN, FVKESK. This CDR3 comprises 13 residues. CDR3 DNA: TGTGCCACTAAGAAGACAGGGAACTATGGCTACACCTTC. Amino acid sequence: CATKKTGNYGYTF. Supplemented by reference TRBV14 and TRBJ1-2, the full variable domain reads EAGVTQFPSHSVIEKGQTVTLRCDPISGHDNLYWYRRVMGKEIKFLLHFVKESKQDESGMPNNRFLAERTGGTYSTLKVQPAELEDSGVYFCATKKTGNYGYTFGSGTRLTVV.